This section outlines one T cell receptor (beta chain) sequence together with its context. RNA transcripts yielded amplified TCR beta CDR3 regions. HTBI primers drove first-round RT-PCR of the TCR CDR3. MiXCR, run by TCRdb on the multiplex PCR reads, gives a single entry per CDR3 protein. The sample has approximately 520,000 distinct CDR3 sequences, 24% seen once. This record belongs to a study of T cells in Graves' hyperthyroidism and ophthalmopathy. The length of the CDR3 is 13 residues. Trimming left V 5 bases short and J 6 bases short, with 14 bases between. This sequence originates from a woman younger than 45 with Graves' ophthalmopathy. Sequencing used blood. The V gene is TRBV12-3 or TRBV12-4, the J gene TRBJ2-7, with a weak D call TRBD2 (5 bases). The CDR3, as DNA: TGTGCCAGCAGTCCATCGGGGTCACGCGAGCAGTACTTC. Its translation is CASSPSGSREQYF.